This T cell receptor beta chain emerged from a study of T cell responses to AZD1222 COVID-19 vaccine. The study's findings and limits: Possibly, clonal diversity was underestimated; donors were largely white British and included more females.

Produced via immunoSEQ multiplex PCR; TCRdb's table is partial and in-frame only. The sample lists some 95,000 clones, over 75% occurring once. As for this clone: Its antigen remains unknown.

The TCR was taken from an adult who received the AZD1222 COVID-19 vaccine. The sample here was peripheral blood, taken 28 days after the second AZD1222 dose.

DNA for the CDR3: TGTGCCAGCACACTTGATTTCGATGAGCAGTTCTTC. This encodes CASTLDFDEQFF. V gene TRBV2 combines with J gene TRBJ2-1; D unclear. Germline lookup yields CDR1 SNHLY and CDR2 FYNNEI. Trimming took 7 bases from V and 8 from J, leaving 12 bases between them. The CDR3 is 12 residues long. Looking up the rest from reference TRBV2 and TRBJ2-1 gives the full variable domain: EPEVTQTPSHQVTQMGQEVILRCVPISNHLYFYWYRQILGQKVEFLVSFYNNEISEKSEIFDDQFSVERPDGSNFTLKIRSTKLEDSAMYFCASTLDFDEQFFGPGTRLTVL.